Below are 19 T cell receptor beta chains sequenced from a single sample in a study of T cells expressing NK-cell markers. From its re-call of the 5' RACE reads, TCRdb lists each CDR3 protein once, without DNA. The sample's table shows some 600,000 distinct CDR3 sequences. Sequencing was performed on blood T cells: a sorted CD56 or NKG2C T cell subset, CD4+ or CD8+ T cells, or bulk PBMC T cells (not recorded which). Receptors were obtained from a man between 18 and 35 years old in good health.

V gene TRBV7-3 combines with J gene TRBJ2-3; TCRdb's D call of TRBD2 is untestable without DNA. The CDR3 has 15 amino acids. Germline V gene sequence: CDR1 SGHTA, CDR2 FQGTGA. CDR3 region: CASSLKGGPGDTQYF.

This chain links TRBV19 with TRBJ2-5. This CDR3 has 16 amino acids. Germline V CDR1 and CDR2: LNHDA, SQIVND (reference sequence). The CDR3: CASSIVLQTYQETQYF.

The chain couples TRBV6-1 to TRBJ2-3; TCRdb indicates TRBD1, and absent DNA this call remains unverified. The CDR3 consists of 17 residues. CDR1 is MNHNS, CDR2 SASEGT, per germline. CDR3 sequence reads: CASSRPRDLNLGYTQYF.

The CDR3 protein is CASSDVQGSGETQYF. The chain combines TRBV12-3 or TRBV12-4 with TRBJ2-5; TCRdb lists TRBD1, though no DNA is available to test this call. The CDR3 has 15 amino acids.

This rearrangement joins TRBV12-5 to TRBJ2-1; the D gene TCRdb calls, TRBD1, cannot be checked with no DNA. The germline gives CDR1 LGHNT, CDR2 FRNRAP. The CDR3 runs to 15 residues. The CDR3: CASGLDLGLRDEQFF.

The gene calls are TRBV7-2 and TRBJ2-3; no DNA is available, so the TRBD2 call from TCRdb remains unchecked. The CDR3 is made up of 16 amino acids. Germline V gives CDR1 SGHTA, CDR2 FQGNSA. CDR3 sequence reads: CASSDIAGESTDTQYF.

CDR3: CASNGRNGGELFF. The rearrangement links TRBV7-2 to TRBJ2-2. The CDR3 contains 13 residues. Germline V CDR1 and CDR2: SGHTA, FQGNSA.

The chain links TRBV11-3 to TRBJ2-1; no DNA is available, so the TRBD2 call from TCRdb remains unchecked. CDR3 length: 16 amino acids. Germline V gene lookup returns CDR1 SGHNT and CDR2 YENEEA. The CDR3 protein is CASSLGGGIGYNEQFF.

V usage is TRBV7-9 and J usage is TRBJ2-3; TCRdb designates TRBD1, a call that cannot be tested without DNA. Germline V gene data show CDR1 as SEHNR and CDR2 as FQNEAQ (reference sequence). The CDR3 is made up of 13 amino acids. CDR3 in amino acids: CASRSRAAGRQYF.

This chain uses TRBV10-3 with TRBJ2-2. Germline V gives CDR1 ENHRY, CDR2 SYGVKD. This CDR3 is 14 amino acids long. This chain's CDR3 is CAIKPGLDTGELFF.

This chain uses TRBV7-8 with TRBJ2-3; TCRdb selects TRBD1, and the lack of DNA leaves this call unchecked. The V gene's germline CDR1 is SGHVS and CDR2 FQNEAQ. The length of the CDR3 is 19 residues. The chain's CDR3 is CASSLEAGVSVTSTDTQYF. The full variable domain, completed using reference TRBV7-8 and TRBJ2-3, is GAGVSQSPRYKVAKRGQDVALRCDPISGHVSLFWYQQALGQGPEFLTYFQNEAQLDKSGLPSDRFFAERPEGSVSTLKIQRTQQEDSAVYLCASSLEAGVSVTSTDTQYFGPGTRLTVL.

This rearrangement joins TRBV29-1 to TRBJ2-4; checking the TCRdb D call of TRBD1 is not possible without DNA. CDR3 length: 14 residues. Germline-derived CDR1 and CDR2 are SQVTM and ANQGSEA. This CDR3 reads CSVAPGVNKNIQYF.

V usage is TRBV18 and J usage is TRBJ1-5; the TCRdb call, TRBD1, lacks DNA for checking. Germline CDR1 reads KGHSH; CDR2 reads LQKENI. This CDR3 has 16 amino acids. The chain's CDR3 is CASSWGQGLYGQPQHF.

The V gene is TRBV27, the J gene TRBJ1-3; TCRdb's assignment of TRBD1 cannot be checked, as there is no DNA. The CDR3 contains 16 residues. CDR1 is MNHEY and CDR2 is SMNVEV in the germline V gene (reference sequence). The CDR3 is CASSSTGVTAGNTIYF.

The chain uses TRBV28 and TRBJ2-1; TCRdb designates TRBD2, a call that cannot be tested without DNA. CDR1 and CDR2 (germline): MDHEN, SYDVKM. CDR3 length equals 14 residues. CDR3 loop: CASQDYLSYNEQFF.

The chain carries TRBV9 and TRBJ1-1; TCRdb's D gene call, TRBD1, goes unchecked for lack of DNA. The CDR3 consists of 14 residues. From germline, CDR1 is SGDLS and CDR2 YYNGEE. CDR3 residues: CASSGGQGGTEAFF.

The chain uses TRBV27 and TRBJ2-2. Germline V gives CDR1 MNHEY, CDR2 SMNVEV (reference sequence). The CDR3 has 16 amino acids. Here the CDR3 reads CASSHSLPHLSGELFF.

The chain recombines TRBV5-1 with TRBJ1-5; TCRdb designates TRBD1, a call that cannot be tested without DNA. This CDR3 is 15 amino acids long. Germline assignment: CDR1 SGHRS and CDR2 YFSETQ. This CDR3 is CASSWSPGPNQPQHF.

This chain connects TRBV5-5 to TRBJ2-4; lacking DNA, the TRBD1 call made by TCRdb goes unchecked. The germline V gene has CDR1 SGHKS and CDR2 YYEKEE (reference sequence). This CDR3 comprises 14 residues. The CDR3 sequence: CASSLGTGINIQYF.